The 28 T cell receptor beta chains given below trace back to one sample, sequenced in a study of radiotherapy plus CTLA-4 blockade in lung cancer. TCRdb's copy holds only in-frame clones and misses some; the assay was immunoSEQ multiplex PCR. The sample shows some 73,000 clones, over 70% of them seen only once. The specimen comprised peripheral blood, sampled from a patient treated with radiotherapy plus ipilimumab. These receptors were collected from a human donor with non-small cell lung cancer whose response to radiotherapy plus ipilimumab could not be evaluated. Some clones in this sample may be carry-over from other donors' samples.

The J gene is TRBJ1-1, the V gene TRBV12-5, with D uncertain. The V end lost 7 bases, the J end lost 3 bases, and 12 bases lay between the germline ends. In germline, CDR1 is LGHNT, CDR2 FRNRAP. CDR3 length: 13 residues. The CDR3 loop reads CASAQGGYTEAFF. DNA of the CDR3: TGTGCTAGTGCCCAAGGAGGCTACACTGAAGCTTTCTTT. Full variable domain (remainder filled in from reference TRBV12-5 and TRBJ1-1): DARVTQTPRHKVTEMGQEVTMRCQPILGHNTVFWYRQTMMQGLELLAYFRNRAPLDDSGMPKDRFSAEMPDATLATLKIQPSEPRDSAVYFCASAQGGYTEAFFGQGTRLTVV.

The CDR3 DNA sequence: TGTGCCAGCAGCGCGAGAGACATGAGCTCCTACGAGCAGTACTTC. Translation: CASSARDMSSYEQYF. The chain recombines TRBV9 with TRBJ2-7, with D unclear. Trimming stripped 3 bases from V and 0 bases from J, with 13 bases between. The CDR3 loop spans 15 amino acids. The germline V gene has CDR1 SGDLS and CDR2 YYNGEE.

CDR3 in amino acids: CASSFQEQFF. DNA for the CDR3: TGTGCCAGCAGCTTCCAGGAGCAGTTCTTC. The V gene is TRBV11-2, the J gene TRBJ2-1, with D unresolved. The germline gives CDR1 SGHAT, CDR2 FQNNGV. V lost 3 bases and J lost 10, with 4 bases in between. The CDR3 is 10 amino acids.

The CDR3 DNA reads TGTGCCAGCAGCTTATTTGTGGGCGTTCGCGGAAACACCATATATTTT. Translated, it gives CASSLFVGVRGNTIYF. The genes are TRBV7-3 and TRBJ1-3, with unresolved D. The CDR3 is made up of 16 amino acids. In germline, CDR1 is SGHTA, CDR2 FQGTGA. With 2 bases removed from V and 4 bases from J, the gap between germline ends came to 15 bases.

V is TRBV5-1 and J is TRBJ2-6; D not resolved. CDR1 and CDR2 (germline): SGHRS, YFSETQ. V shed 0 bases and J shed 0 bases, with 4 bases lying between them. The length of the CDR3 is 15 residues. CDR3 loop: CASSLANSGANVLTF. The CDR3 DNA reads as TGCGCCAGCAGCTTGGCAAACTCTGGGGCCAACGTCCTGACTTTC.

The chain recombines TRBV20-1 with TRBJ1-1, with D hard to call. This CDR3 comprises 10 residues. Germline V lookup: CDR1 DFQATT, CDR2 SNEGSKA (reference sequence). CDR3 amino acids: CTISLAEAFF. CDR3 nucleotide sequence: TGCACTATTAGTCTTGCTGAAGCTTTCTTT.

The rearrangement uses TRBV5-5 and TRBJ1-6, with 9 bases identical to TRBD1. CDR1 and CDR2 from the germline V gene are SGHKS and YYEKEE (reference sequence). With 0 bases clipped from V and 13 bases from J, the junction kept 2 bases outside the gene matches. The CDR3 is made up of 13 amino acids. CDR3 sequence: CASSLAGQGPLHF. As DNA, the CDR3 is TGTGCCAGCAGCTTGGCCGGACAGGGGCCCCTCCACTTT.

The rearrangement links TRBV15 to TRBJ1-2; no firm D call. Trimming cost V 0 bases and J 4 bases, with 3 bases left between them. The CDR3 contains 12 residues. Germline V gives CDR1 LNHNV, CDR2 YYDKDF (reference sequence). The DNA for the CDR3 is TGTGCCACCAGCAGAGACGGCTATGGCTACACCTTC. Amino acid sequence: CATSRDGYGYTF.

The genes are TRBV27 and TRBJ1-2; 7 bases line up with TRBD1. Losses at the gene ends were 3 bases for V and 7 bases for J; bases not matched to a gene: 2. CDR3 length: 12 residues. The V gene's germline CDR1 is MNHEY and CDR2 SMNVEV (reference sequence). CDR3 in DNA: TGTGCCAGCAGTTTTTCAGGGGGTGGCTACACCTTC. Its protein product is CASSFSGGGYTF.

This chain's CDR3 is CASSFGQAFSGNTIYF. In DNA form, the CDR3 reads TGCGCCAGCAGCTTCGGACAGGCGTTCTCTGGAAACACCATATATTTT. This chain joins TRBV5-1 and TRBJ1-3, with 7 bases aligning to TRBD1. Germline-derived CDR1 and CDR2 are SGHRS and YFSETQ. J lost 0 bases, V lost 2 bases, and 5 bases had no gene match. This CDR3 has 16 amino acids. Drawing the rest from reference TRBV5-1 and TRBJ1-3, the complete variable domain is KAGVTQTPRYLIKTRGQQVTLSCSPISGHRSVSWYQQTPGQGLQFLFEYFSETQRNKGNFPGRFSGRQFSNSRSEMNVSTLELGDSALYLCASSFGQAFSGNTIYFGEGSWLTVV.

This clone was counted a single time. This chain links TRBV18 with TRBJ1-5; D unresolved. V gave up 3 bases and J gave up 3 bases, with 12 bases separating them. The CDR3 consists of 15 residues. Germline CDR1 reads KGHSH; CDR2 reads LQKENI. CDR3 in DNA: TGTGCCAGCTCACCGGTCGGGGTGGCCAATCAGCCCCAGCATTTT. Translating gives CASSPVGVANQPQHF.

The CDR3 loop is CASSESPLPLAPSYEQYF. CDR3 DNA sequence: TGTGCCAGCAGCGAATCCCCTCTCCCACTAGCACCCTCCTACGAGCAGTACTTC. This chain joins TRBV9 and TRBJ2-7; possibly TRBD2 for D (6 bases). V was pared by 3 bases and J by 0 bases, with 22 bases between. CDR1 and CDR2 from the germline V gene are SGDLS and YYNGEE. The CDR3 totals 18 residues.

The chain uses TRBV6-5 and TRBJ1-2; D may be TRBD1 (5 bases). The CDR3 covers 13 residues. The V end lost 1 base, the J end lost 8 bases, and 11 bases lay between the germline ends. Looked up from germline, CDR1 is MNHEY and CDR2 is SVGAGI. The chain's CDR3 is CASSYFGAGGYTF. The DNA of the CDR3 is TGTGCCAGCAGTTACTTCGGGGCGGGGGGCTACACCTTC.

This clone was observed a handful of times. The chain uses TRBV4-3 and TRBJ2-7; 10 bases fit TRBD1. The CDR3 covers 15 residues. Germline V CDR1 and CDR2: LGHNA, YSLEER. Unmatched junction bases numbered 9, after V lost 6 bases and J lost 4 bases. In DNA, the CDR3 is TGCGCCAGCAGTCGAGACAGGGGGCACTGGTACGAGCAGTACTTC. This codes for CASSRDRGHWYEQYF.

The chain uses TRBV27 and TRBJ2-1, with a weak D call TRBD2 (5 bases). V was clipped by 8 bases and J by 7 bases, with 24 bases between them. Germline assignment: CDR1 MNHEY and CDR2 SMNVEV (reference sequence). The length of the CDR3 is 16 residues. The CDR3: CASATSLATARNEQFF. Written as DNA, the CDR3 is TGTGCCAGCGCGACCTCCCTAGCAACCGCGCGTAATGAGCAGTTCTTC.

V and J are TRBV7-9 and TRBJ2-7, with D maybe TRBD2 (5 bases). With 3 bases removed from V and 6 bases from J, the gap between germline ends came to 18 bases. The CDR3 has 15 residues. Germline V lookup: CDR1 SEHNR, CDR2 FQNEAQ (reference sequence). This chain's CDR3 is CASSLEVVRSREQYF. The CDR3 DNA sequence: TGTGCCAGCAGCTTGGAGGTAGTTCGGAGTCGCGAGCAGTACTTC.

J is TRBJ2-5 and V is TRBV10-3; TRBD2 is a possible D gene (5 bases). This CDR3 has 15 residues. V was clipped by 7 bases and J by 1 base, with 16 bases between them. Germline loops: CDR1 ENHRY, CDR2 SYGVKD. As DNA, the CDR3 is TGTGCCATCAAGGCGGGTGGTGGGGTCCAAGAGACCCAGTACTTC. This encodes CAIKAGGGVQETQYF.

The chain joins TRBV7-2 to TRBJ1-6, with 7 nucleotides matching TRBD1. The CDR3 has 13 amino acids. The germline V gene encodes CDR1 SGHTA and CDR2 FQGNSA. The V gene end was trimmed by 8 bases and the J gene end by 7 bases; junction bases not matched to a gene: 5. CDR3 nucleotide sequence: TGTGCCAGCTCGAGGGACAGAAATTCACCCCTCCACTTT. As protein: CASSRDRNSPLHF. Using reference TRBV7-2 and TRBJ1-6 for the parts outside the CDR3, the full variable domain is GAGVSQSPSNKVTEKGKDVELRCDPISGHTALYWYRQSLGQGLEFLIYFQGNSAPDKSGLPSDRFSAERTGGSVSTLTIQRTQQEDSAVYLCASSRDRNSPLHFGNGTRLTVT.

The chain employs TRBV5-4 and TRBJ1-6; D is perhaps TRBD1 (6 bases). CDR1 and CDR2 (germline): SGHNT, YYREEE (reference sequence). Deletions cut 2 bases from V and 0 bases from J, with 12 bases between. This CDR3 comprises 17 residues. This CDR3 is CASSLGGRGSYNSPLHF. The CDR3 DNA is TGTGCCAGCAGCTTAGGGGGGAGGGGCTCCTATAATTCACCCCTCCACTTT.

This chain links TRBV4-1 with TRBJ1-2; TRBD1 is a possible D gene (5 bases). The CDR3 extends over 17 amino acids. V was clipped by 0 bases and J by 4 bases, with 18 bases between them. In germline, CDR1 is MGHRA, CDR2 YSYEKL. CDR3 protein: CASSQDGGGRLPYGYTF. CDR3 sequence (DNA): TGCGCCAGCAGCCAAGACGGGGGGGGGAGACTTCCCTATGGCTACACCTTC.

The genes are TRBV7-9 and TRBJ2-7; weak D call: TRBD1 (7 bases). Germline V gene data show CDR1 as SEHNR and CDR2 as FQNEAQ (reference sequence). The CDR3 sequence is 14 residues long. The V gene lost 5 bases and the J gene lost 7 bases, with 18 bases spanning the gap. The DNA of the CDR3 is TGTGCCAGCAGCCTACAAGGGGACAGCGGGGAGCAGTACTTC. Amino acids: CASSLQGDSGEQYF.

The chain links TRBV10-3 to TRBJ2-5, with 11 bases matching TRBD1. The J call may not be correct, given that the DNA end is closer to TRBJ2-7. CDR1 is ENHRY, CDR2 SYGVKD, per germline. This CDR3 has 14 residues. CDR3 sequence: CAISDGTGGYEQYF. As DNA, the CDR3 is TGTGCCATCAGTGATGGGACAGGGGGCTACGAGCAGTACTTC.

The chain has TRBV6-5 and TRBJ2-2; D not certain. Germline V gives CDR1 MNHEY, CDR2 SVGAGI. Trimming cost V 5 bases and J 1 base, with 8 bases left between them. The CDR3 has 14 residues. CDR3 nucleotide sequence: TGTGCCAGCAGTCCCTCAGGGAACACCGGGGAGCTGTTTTTT. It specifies CASSPSGNTGELFF.

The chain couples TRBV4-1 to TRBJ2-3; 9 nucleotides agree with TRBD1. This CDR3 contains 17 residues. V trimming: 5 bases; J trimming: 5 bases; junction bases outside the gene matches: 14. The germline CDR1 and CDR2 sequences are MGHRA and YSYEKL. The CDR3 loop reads CASSGRGTDRGVDTQYF. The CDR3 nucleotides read TGCGCCAGCAGCGGCCGGGGGACAGACAGGGGGGTAGATACGCAGTATTTT.

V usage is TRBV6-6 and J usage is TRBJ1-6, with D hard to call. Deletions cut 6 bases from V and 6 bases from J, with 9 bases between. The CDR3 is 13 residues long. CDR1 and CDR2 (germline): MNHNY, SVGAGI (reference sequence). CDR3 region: CASSRGRNSPLHF. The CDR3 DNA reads TGTGCCAGCAGCCGCGGGCGTAATTCACCCCTCCACTTT.

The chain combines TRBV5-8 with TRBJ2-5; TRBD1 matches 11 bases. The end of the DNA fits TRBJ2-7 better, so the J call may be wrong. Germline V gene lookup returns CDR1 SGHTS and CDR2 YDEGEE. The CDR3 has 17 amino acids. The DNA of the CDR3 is TGTGCCAGCAGCTTGGAAGTCGGACAGGGGGCAGGGTACGAGCAGTACTTC. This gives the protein CASSLEVGQGAGYEQYF.

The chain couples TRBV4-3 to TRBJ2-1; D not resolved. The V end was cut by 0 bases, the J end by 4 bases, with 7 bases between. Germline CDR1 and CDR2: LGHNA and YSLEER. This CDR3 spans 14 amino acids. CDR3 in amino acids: CASSQELAYNEQFF. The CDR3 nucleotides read TGCGCCAGCAGCCAAGAATTGGCATACAATGAGCAGTTCTTC.

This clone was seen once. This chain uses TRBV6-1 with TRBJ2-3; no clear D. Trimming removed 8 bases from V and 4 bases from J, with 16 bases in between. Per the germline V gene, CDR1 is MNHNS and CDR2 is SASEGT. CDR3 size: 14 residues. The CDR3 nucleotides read TGTGCCAGCTCGACTCCCAATATGGCAGATACGCAGTATTTT. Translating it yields CASSTPNMADTQYF.